Below, 17 T cell receptor beta chains from the same sample are listed, as sequenced in a study of T cell responses to AZD1222 COVID-19 vaccine. Assay: immunoSEQ multiplex PCR; the TCRdb copy retains only in-frame clones and omits some. The table shows nearly 110,000 clones, with 80% to 90% occurring only once. The specimen was peripheral blood, collected on day 0 of AZD1222 vaccination. The origin of the receptors is an adult in good health.

This clone has a single count. This chain joins TRBV9 and TRBJ2-1; 8 positions agree with TRBD2. The V segment lost 6 bases and the J segment 2 bases; nucleotides outside the gene matches: 4. This CDR3 contains 14 residues. From germline, CDR1 is SGDLS and CDR2 YYNGEE. The CDR3 reads CASTPGLAYNEQFF. CDR3 nucleotide sequence: TGTGCCAGCACCCCGGGACTAGCCTACAATGAGCAGTTCTTC.

The V call is TRBV4-3, the J call TRBJ2-3; no reliable D call. Germline V gene sequence: CDR1 LGHNA, CDR2 YSLEER. This CDR3 is 16 amino acids long. V shed 3 bases and J shed 4 bases, with 17 bases lying between them. CDR3 region: CASSQSRPGMADTQYF. The CDR3 DNA reads TGCGCCAGCAGCCAGAGTCGTCCGGGTATGGCAGATACGCAGTATTTT.

V usage is TRBV7-8 and J usage is TRBJ2-1, with D perhaps TRBD2 (7 bases). Germline values: CDR1 SGHVS, CDR2 FQNEAQ. The CDR3 is 14 amino acids. Between the trimmed V and J ends, which lost 9 bases and 4 bases, there was a span of 16 bases. CDR3 DNA sequence: TGTGCCAGATTTCACGAGGGGGGGTACAATGAGCAGTTCTTC. Protein sequence: CARFHEGGYNEQFF.

The chain joins TRBV15 to TRBJ2-5; maybe TRBD2 (5 bases). The CDR3 is 14 residues long. The V and J ends lost 1 base and 5 bases respectively, with 11 bases between them. Germline V gene sequence: CDR1 LNHNV, CDR2 YYDKDF (reference sequence). The CDR3 here is CATSRVGRRETQYF. The CDR3 bases are TGTGCCACCAGCAGAGTAGGAAGGAGGGAGACCCAGTACTTC.

This chain uses TRBV30 with TRBJ1-4; 7 nucleotides match TRBD1. Germline loops: CDR1 GTSNPN, CDR2 SVGIG (reference sequence). CDR3 length: 15 amino acids. The V and J ends lost 3 bases and 5 bases, in that order; junction bases with no gene match: 9. The CDR3 region has the DNA TGTGCCTGGAGAGGGGGCGTGACAGTGAATGAAAAACTGTTTTTT. It is translated as CAWRGGVTVNEKLFF. Drawing the rest from reference TRBV30 and TRBJ1-4, the complete variable domain is SQTIHQWPATLVQPVGSPLSLECTVEGTSNPNLYWYRQAAGRGLQLLFYSVGIGQISSEVPQNLSASRPQDRQFILSSKKLLLSDSGFYLCAWRGGVTVNEKLFFGSGTQLSVL.

This chain joins TRBV7-3 and TRBJ2-7; either TRBD1 or TRBD2 may supply D (5 bases each). CDR3 length: 14 amino acids. Trimming shortened V by 5 bases and J by 0 bases, and 11 bases separated the two germline ends. Looked up from germline, CDR1 is SGHTA and CDR2 is FQGTGA. CDR3 residues: CASSQHGTSYEQYF. Here the CDR3 DNA reads TGTGCCAGCAGCCAACACGGGACCTCCTACGAGCAGTACTTC.

V and J are TRBV4-3 and TRBJ1-1; 7 bases are a match to TRBD1. The germline gives CDR1 LGHNA, CDR2 YSLEER. The CDR3 consists of 16 residues. V was clipped by 0 bases and J by 4 bases; unmatched bases: 8. CDR3 nucleotide sequence: TGCGCCAGCAGCCAAGAGGTTAGGGGGCGTGGCACTGAAGCTTTCTTT. Its protein is CASSQEVRGRGTEAFF.

This chain joins TRBV7-2 and TRBJ1-2; no firm D call. CDR1 is SGHTA, CDR2 FQGNSA, per germline. The CDR3 loop spans 15 amino acids. V gave up 2 bases and J gave up 1 base, with 11 bases separating them. CDR3 residues: CASSLRQLINYGYTF. CDR3 DNA: TGTGCCAGCAGCTTACGCCAACTTATTAACTATGGCTACACCTTC. Based on the CDR3 plus reference TRBV7-2 and TRBJ1-2, the full variable domain is GAGVSQSPSNKVTEKGKDVELRCDPISGHTALYWYRQSLGQGLEFLIYFQGNSAPDKSGLPSDRFSAERTGGSVSTLTIQRTQQEDSAVYLCASSLRQLINYGYTFGSGTRLTVV.

This chain links TRBV5-6 with TRBJ1-5; D is uncertain. The CDR3 contains 13 residues. Germline V gives CDR1 SGHDT, CDR2 YYEEEE. The V end lost 0 bases, the J end lost 5 bases, and 6 bases lay between the germline ends. The DNA for the CDR3 is TGTGCCAGCAGCTTGGCAGGACATCAGCCCCAGCATTTT. Protein sequence: CASSLAGHQPQHF. The whole variable domain, remainder taken from reference TRBV5-6 and TRBJ1-5, is DAGVTQSPTHLIKTRGQQVTLRCSPKSGHDTVSWYQQALGQGPQFIFQYYEEEERQRGNFPDRFSGHQFPNYSSELNVNALLLGDSALYLCASSLAGHQPQHFGDGTRLSIL.

V is TRBV7-2 and J is TRBJ2-7; D is uncertain. CDR3 size: 11 residues. Trimming took 5 bases from V and 4 from J, leaving 6 bases between them. CDR1 and CDR2 from the germline V gene are SGHTA and FQGNSA. The CDR3 reads CASSRDYEQYF. In DNA form, the CDR3 reads TGTGCCAGCAGCCGAGATTACGAGCAGTACTTC.

The chain combines TRBV7-2 with TRBJ2-7, with a weak D call TRBD2 (6 bases). The germline CDR1 and CDR2 sequences are SGHTA and FQGNSA. The CDR3 totals 15 residues. Trimming pared 5 bases from V and 4 bases from J, leaving 18 bases between. For the CDR3, the DNA is TGTGCCAGCAGCCCCCAACTAGCCCTTTCTTACGAGCAGTACTTC. Protein sequence: CASSPQLALSYEQYF.

The rearrangement joins TRBV5-1 to TRBJ2-5, with TRBD2 matching over 14 bases. Germline CDR1 is SGHRS and CDR2 is YFSETQ. With 4 bases clipped from V and 2 bases from J, the junction kept 1 base outside the gene matches. This CDR3 has 15 amino acids. Here the CDR3 reads CASSRTSGGQETQYF. CDR3 DNA sequence: TGCGCCAGCAGCCGGACTAGCGGGGGGCAAGAGACCCAGTACTTC.

This chain uses TRBV12-5 with TRBJ2-6, with D perhaps TRBD2 (5 bases). CDR1 and CDR2 (germline): LGHNT, FRNRAP. The CDR3 is 16 amino acids. Trimming stripped 5 bases from V and 0 bases from J, with 11 bases between. CDR3 region: CASGLLGVSGANVLTF. The CDR3 DNA follows: TGTGCTAGTGGTCTCCTCGGGGTCTCTGGGGCCAACGTCCTGACTTTC.

CDR3 region: CASSTRLDRTEAFF. The CDR3 region has the DNA TGTGCCAGCAGTACCCGACTGGACCGGACTGAAGCTTTCTTT. This chain links TRBV28 with TRBJ1-1; D unclear. Germline V gene data show CDR1 as MDHEN and CDR2 as SYDVKM. Trimming left V 5 bases short and J 5 bases short, with 15 bases between. The CDR3 is 14 residues long.

The V gene is TRBV6-5, the J gene TRBJ1-4; D perhaps matches TRBD1 (5 bases). V was cut by 6 bases and J by 6 bases, with 14 bases left in between. Germline loops: CDR1 MNHEY, CDR2 SVGAGI. This CDR3 is built from 14 residues. The CDR3 sequence: CASRRGGPDEKLFF. In DNA, the CDR3 is TGTGCCAGCAGAAGGGGAGGACCGGATGAAAAACTGTTTTTT.

The chain joins TRBV28 to TRBJ2-1, with TRBD2 matching over 7 bases. Germline loops: CDR1 MDHEN, CDR2 SYDVKM. The CDR3 has 14 residues. V was clipped by 5 bases and J by 5 bases; unmatched bases: 6. The CDR3 is CASSPSGVNNEQFF. DNA of the CDR3: TGTGCCAGCAGTCCGAGCGGGGTCAACAATGAGCAGTTCTTC.

This chain joins TRBV27 and TRBJ2-3; 10 nucleotides match TRBD2. Germline V gene lookup returns CDR1 MNHEY and CDR2 SMNVEV (reference sequence). The CDR3 contains 17 residues. V was pared by 5 bases and J by 2 bases, with 10 bases of the junction left unmatched. DNA of the CDR3: TGTGCCAGCAGTCATGGGCCAGCGGGAGGGTACACAGATACGCAGTATTTT. Translated: CASSHGPAGGYTDTQYF.